The present TCR beta chain was sequenced within a study of cytomegalovirus exposure and HLA in healthy donors. About the study: Findings of an earlier analysis included roughly 120 million unique TCR beta sequences from some 200 million T cells. Study-level points and caveats: There were some V segments, including TRBV6-2 and TRBV6-3, excluded as indistinguishable. A later analysis linked a missense variant in DCLRE1C to the trimming of TCR beta V and J genes. A later analysis reportedly found fewer N-insertions in an Asian-associated ancestry cluster than the roughly 680-donor mean.

Amplification used 60 Vbeta primers and 13 Jbeta primers. Clones were read by immunoSEQ multiplex PCR, and TCRdb kept only the in-frame ones, dropping some. Of fewer than 100,000 clones in the sample, about 83% are singletons; the top ten hold over 15%. Remarks on this clone: Its antigen is unidentified.

The germline V gene encodes CDR1 MNHEY and CDR2 SVGAGI. This CDR3 spans 15 amino acids. The V gene end was trimmed by 4 bases and the J gene end by 8 bases; junction bases not matched to a gene: 10. This chain connects TRBV6-5 to TRBJ1-4; 7 bases are shared with TRBD1. The sequencing input was PBMCs. The sequence was obtained from a man between 60 and 75 years old in good health and CMV-seropositive. The DNA of the CDR3 is TGTGCCAGCAGTTCCCGCCAGGGGGTGCGGGAAAAACTGTTTTTT. Amino acids: CASSSRQGVREKLFF.